A selection of T cell receptor beta chains follows, all from one sample in a study of cytotoxic CD8 clonotypes in ibrutinib-treated CLL. This table comes from immunoSEQ multiplex PCR, and its TCRdb copy is limited to in-frame clones, with some not included. Among more than 85,000 clones listed, around 73% were seen once. Specimen: PBMCs, collected after 12 months of ibrutinib treatment. These receptors all stem from a human donor with chronic lymphocytic leukemia. The CDR3 runs from the conserved cysteine through the conserved F or W. The D gene is left open where the match is weak. Only some rows state a clone size, as once, few, many or a class for expanded clones.

size: .; V: TRBV15; J: TRBJ2-5; D: TRBD2; CDR3: CATSRVTAGGGQTQYF; DNA: TGTGCCACCAGCAGAGTAACAGCGGGGGGCGGGCAGACCCAGTACTTC
size: .; V: TRBV23-1; J: TRBJ1-2; D: .; CDR3: CASSKRQSFYGYTF; DNA: TGCGCCAGCAGTAAGAGACAGTCCTTCTATGGCTACACCTTC
size: .; V: TRBV7-9; J: TRBJ1-2; D: TRBD1; CDR3: CASSRLTDRENGYTF; DNA: TGTGCCAGCAGCCGATTGACTGACAGGGAAAATGGCTACACCTTC
size: once; V: TRBV6-5; J: TRBJ1-3; D: TRBD1; CDR3: CASSTGVGNTIYF; DNA: TGTGCCAGCAGTACAGGGGTAGGAAACACCATATATTTT
size: .; V: TRBV4-1; J: TRBJ1-2; D: .; CDR3: CASSRSSEVGGYGGYTF; DNA: TGCGCCAGCAGCCGCTCGTCCGAGGTTGGGGGTTACGGGGGCTACACCTTC
size: once; V: TRBV27; J: TRBJ2-7; D: TRBD1; CDR3: CASSPGQGPYEQYF; DNA: TGTGCCAGCAGCCCGGGACAGGGGCCTTACGAGCAGTACTTC
size: .; V: TRBV6-5; J: TRBJ2-7; D: TRBD1; CDR3: CASSLGQGLHEQYF; DNA: TGTGCCAGCAGTTTGGGACAGGGGCTCCACGAGCAGTACTTC
size: .; V: TRBV4-1; J: TRBJ2-5; D: TRBD1; CDR3: CASSQGSDRAQRVYF; DNA: TGCGCCAGCAGCCAAGGGAGCGACAGGGCCCAGAGAGTTTACTTC
size: .; V: TRBV9; J: TRBJ1-2; D: .; CDR3: CASSEQPKTGYTF; DNA: TGTGCCAGCAGCGAACAACCGAAGACAGGCTACACCTTC
size: .; V: TRBV6-1; J: TRBJ2-7; D: TRBD2; CDR3: CAITEGLARPYEQYF; DNA: TGTGCCATCACCGAGGGACTAGCGAGGCCCTACGAGCAGTACTTC
size: once; V: TRBV4-1; J: TRBJ1-6; D: .; CDR3: CASSGGSYNSPLHF; DNA: TGCGCCAGCAGCGGGGGGTCCTATAATTCACCCCTCCACTTT
size: .; V: TRBV7-2; J: TRBJ2-5; D: TRBD1; CDR3: CASSLVPRTGETQYF; DNA: TGTGCCAGCAGCTTAGTGCCAAGGACAGGAGAGACCCAGTACTTC
size: .; V: TRBV7-8; J: TRBJ2-7; D: TRBD1; CDR3: CASSPGTAIPYEQYF; DNA: TGTGCCAGCAGCCCAGGGACAGCGATTCCCTACGAGCAGTACTTC
size: .; V: TRBV7-2; J: TRBJ2-3; D: TRBD2; CDR3: CASSLLRLASSTDTQYF; DNA: TGTGCCAGCAGCTTATTGAGACTAGCGAGTAGCACAGATACGCAGTATTTT
size: few; V: TRBV11-2; J: TRBJ2-7; D: TRBD2; CDR3: CASSSGTSHEQYF; DNA: TGTGCCAGCAGCTCAGGGACTAGTCATGAGCAGTACTTC
size: .; V: TRBV2; J: TRBJ2-1; D: .; CDR3: CASTPSRGSYNEQFF; DNA: TGTGCCAGCACCCCAAGTCGGGGGTCCTACAATGAGCAGTTCTTC
size: .; V: TRBV7-2; J: TRBJ2-3; D: TRBD1; CDR3: CASSPRTGRIDTQYF; DNA: TGTGCCAGCAGCCCGAGGACAGGGCGAATAGATACGCAGTATTTT
size: .; V: TRBV29-1; J: TRBJ2-5; D: .; CDR3: CSVDVGQETQYF; DNA: TGCAGCGTTGACGTAGGCCAAGAGACCCAGTACTTC
size: .; V: TRBV5-6; J: TRBJ2-1; D: TRBD2; CDR3: CASSSGLATYNEQFF; DNA: TGTGCCAGCAGCTCCGGACTAGCCACCTACAATGAGCAGTTCTTC
size: .; V: TRBV6-5; J: TRBJ1-6; D: .; CDR3: CASSGTPNSPLHF; DNA: TGTGCCAGCAGTGGGACACCCAATTCACCCCTCCACTTT
size: .; V: TRBV4-3; J: TRBJ1-4; D: TRBD1; CDR3: CASSQGQGNEKLFF; DNA: TGCGCCAGCAGCCAAGGACAGGGTAATGAAAAACTGTTTTTT
size: .; V: TRBV6-1; J: TRBJ1-2; D: TRBD1; CDR3: CASSKDRGTYGYTF; DNA: TGTGCCAGCAGTAAAGACAGGGGAACCTATGGCTACACCTTC
size: .; V: TRBV7-9; J: TRBJ2-7; D: TRBD1; CDR3: CASSLGTGSYEQYF; DNA: TGTGCCAGCAGCTTAGGGACAGGCTCCTACGAGCAGTACTTC
size: .; V: TRBV6-5; J: TRBJ1-5; D: .; CDR3: CASSFGQTQHF; DNA: TGTGCCAGCAGTTTCGGACAGACCCAGCATTTT
size: .; V: TRBV5-1; J: TRBJ1-1; D: .; CDR3: CASTGGGANTEAFF; DNA: TGCGCCAGCACAGGAGGGGGGGCGAACACTGAAGCTTTCTTT
size: .; V: TRBV5-5; J: TRBJ1-4; D: TRBD1; CDR3: CASSSGRTGTSEKLFF; DNA: TGTGCCAGCAGCTCGGGCAGGACAGGGACCTCTGAAAAACTGTTTTTT
size: few; V: TRBV6-1; J: TRBJ1-5; D: .; CDR3: CASNRKGSQPQHF; DNA: TGTGCCAGCAATAGGAAGGGAAGTCAGCCCCAGCATTTT